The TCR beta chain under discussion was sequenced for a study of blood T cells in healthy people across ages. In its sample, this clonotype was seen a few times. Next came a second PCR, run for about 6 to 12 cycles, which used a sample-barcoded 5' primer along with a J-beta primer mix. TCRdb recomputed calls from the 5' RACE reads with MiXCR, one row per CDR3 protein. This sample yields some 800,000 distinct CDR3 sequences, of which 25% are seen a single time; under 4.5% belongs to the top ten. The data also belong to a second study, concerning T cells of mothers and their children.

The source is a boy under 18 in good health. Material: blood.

Written as DNA, the CDR3 is TGTGCCAGCAGCCCCCCGGGGCTAGCGGGAGTTCCCTACAATGAGCAGTTCTTC. This gives the protein CASSPPGLAGVPYNEQFF. The J gene is TRBJ2-1, the V gene TRBV7-9, with 10 bases identical to TRBD2. This CDR3 spans 18 amino acids. Germline CDR1 reads SEHNR; CDR2 reads FQNEAQ (reference sequence). V lost 5 bases, J lost 2 bases, and 12 bases stayed unmatched.